A selection of T cell receptor beta chains follows, all from one sample in a study of post-analysis software for immune sequencing data. TCRdb re-derived calls from the PCR reads in MiXCR, one entry per CDR3 protein. The profile covers 380,000 or so distinct CDR3 sequences, with about a third appearing a single time and 10% to 15% taken by the ten largest. Sequencing used blood. These TCRs come from a girl aged 10 to 17 with multiple sclerosis. Each CDR3 is given without its conserved first and last residue. Each record gives: J gene, V gene, CDR3 protein.

J: TRBJ2-3
V: TRBV5-1
CDR3: ARGRGTQY

J: TRBJ2-1
V: TRBV4-2
CDR3: ASRDPWGNEQF

J: TRBJ2-2
V: TRBV3-1
CDR3: ASSYPGQGVGELF

J: TRBJ1-2
V: TRBV7-2
CDR3: ASSLSPAYGYT

J: TRBJ2-3
V: TRBV5-1
CDR3: ASSDRTSGADTQY

J: TRBJ1-2
V: TRBV5-6
CDR3: ASSLGVGNGYT

J: TRBJ1-4
V: TRBV7-2
CDR3: ASSLSNLREKLF

J: TRBJ2-1
V: TRBV4-2
CDR3: ASSQYDSNNEQF

J: -
V: TRBV2
CDR3: ASRPYNLYEQY

J: TRBJ1-1
V: TRBV7-2
CDR3: ASRRGQGDTEAF

J: TRBJ2-5
V: TRBV20-1
CDR3: SARDPLTGTQETQY

J: TRBJ2-5
V: TRBV20-1
CDR3: SASEVETQY

J: TRBJ1-5
V: TRBV6-1
CDR3: ASSVEERQPQH

J: TRBJ2-7
V: TRBV2
CDR3: ASSESGYEQY

J: TRBJ2-1
V: TRBV6-5
CDR3: ASSYTALDSNNEQF

J: TRBJ2-4
V: TRBV6-1
CDR3: ASSADSKNIQY

J: TRBJ2-5
V: TRBV29-1
CDR3: SVVGTGHGETQY

J: TRBJ2-3
V: TRBV29-1
CDR3: SVEVAAPGTQY

J: TRBJ2-7
V: TRBV10-1
CDR3: ASSESIDSYEQY

J: TRBJ2-1
V: TRBV4-1
CDR3: ASRQSPSGGADEQF

J: TRBJ2-3
V: TRBV7-8
CDR3: ASRPTSGADTQY

J: TRBJ2-2
V: TRBV20-1
CDR3: SAGDNTGELF

J: TRBJ2-6
V: TRBV29-1
CDR3: SALQSDREPRSGANVLT

J: TRBJ2-5
V: TRBV12-3/TRBV12-4
CDR3: ASSQSGAGETQY

J: TRBJ1-1
V: TRBV28
CDR3: ASNPRTGALTEAF

J: TRBJ2-7
V: TRBV9
CDR3: ASSVEGTGNYEQY

J: TRBJ2-1
V: TRBV5-6
CDR3: ASSLLETQF

J: TRBJ2-3
V: TRBV2
CDR3: ASRRFGLAEGDTQY

J: TRBJ2-1
V: TRBV18
CDR3: ASSPLRGGLSYNEQF

J: TRBJ2-1
V: TRBV12-3/TRBV12-4
CDR3: ASTPGTSGGAYRYEQF

J: TRBJ2-1
V: TRBV5-1
CDR3: ASSLEQGEQF

J: TRBJ2-5
V: TRBV6-5
CDR3: ASSSAWEGETQY

J: TRBJ2-7
V: TRBV4-2
CDR3: ASSHTGPEQY

J: TRBJ2-7
V: TRBV20-1
CDR3: SARGPAGYEQY

J: TRBJ2-1
V: TRBV4-3
CDR3: ASSQDLGRLNEQF

J: TRBJ2-1
V: TRBV20-1
CDR3: SARDLSGGYNEQF

J: TRBJ1-2
V: TRBV12-3/TRBV12-4
CDR3: ASRRGRQGANYGYT

J: TRBJ2-3
V: TRBV6-5
CDR3: ASSYSRGDTQY

J: TRBJ2-5
V: TRBV7-9
CDR3: ASSLIGLKTQY

J: TRBJ2-5
V: TRBV7-2
CDR3: ASRPTSGGANEQY

J: TRBJ1-1
V: TRBV4-3
CDR3: ASSQVWDVRMNTEAF

J: TRBJ2-7
V: TRBV3-1
CDR3: ASSQVGTGGYGQY

J: TRBJ2-2
V: TRBV10-3
CDR3: AISASGGGAGELF

J: TRBJ2-7
V: TRBV12-3/TRBV12-4
CDR3: ASSLGGSSSYEQY

J: TRBJ1-2
V: TRBV7-2
CDR3: ASSEGVYGYT

J: TRBJ1-2
V: TRBV4-1
CDR3: ASSLPGRRPRWGYT

J: TRBJ1-5
V: TRBV15
CDR3: ATSRGQGPYSNQPQH

J: TRBJ1-6
V: TRBV5-5
CDR3: ASSLESGSPLH